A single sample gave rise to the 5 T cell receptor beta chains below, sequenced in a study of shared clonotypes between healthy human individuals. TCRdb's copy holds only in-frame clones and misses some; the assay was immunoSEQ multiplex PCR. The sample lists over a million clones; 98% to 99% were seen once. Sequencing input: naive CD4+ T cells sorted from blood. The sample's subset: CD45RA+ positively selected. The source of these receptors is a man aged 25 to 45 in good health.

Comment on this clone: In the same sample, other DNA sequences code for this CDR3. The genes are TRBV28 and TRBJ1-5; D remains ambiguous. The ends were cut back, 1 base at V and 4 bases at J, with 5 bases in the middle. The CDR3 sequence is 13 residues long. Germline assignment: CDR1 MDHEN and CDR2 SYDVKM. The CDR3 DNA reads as TGTGCCAGCAGTTTATTAGGGAATCAGCCCCAGCATTTT. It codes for CASSLLGNQPQHF.

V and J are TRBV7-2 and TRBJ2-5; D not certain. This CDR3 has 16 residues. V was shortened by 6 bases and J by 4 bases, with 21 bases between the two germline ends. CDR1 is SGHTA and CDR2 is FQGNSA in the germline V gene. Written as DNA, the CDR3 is TGTGCCAGCAGTCGCATGCCGCTAAGAGCCCCAGAGACCCAGTACTTC. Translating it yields CASSRMPLRAPETQYF. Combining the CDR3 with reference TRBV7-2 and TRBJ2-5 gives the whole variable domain GAGVSQSPSNKVTEKGKDVELRCDPISGHTALYWYRQSLGQGLEFLIYFQGNSAPDKSGLPSDRFSAERTGGSVSTLTIQRTQQEDSAVYLCASSRMPLRAPETQYFGPGTRLLVL.

CDR3: CARGDRGQETQYF. For the CDR3, the DNA is TGTGCCAGGGGGGACCGTGGTCAAGAGACCCAGTACTTC. The V and J genes are TRBV2 and TRBJ2-5; D may be TRBD1 or TRBD2 (5 bases each). This CDR3 is built from 13 residues. V gave up 9 bases and J gave up 2 bases, with 13 bases separating them. Germline loops: CDR1 SNHLY, CDR2 FYNNEI. The full variable domain, completed using reference TRBV2 and TRBJ2-5, is EPEVTQTPSHQVTQMGQEVILRCVPISNHLYFYWYRQILGQKVEFLVSFYNNEISEKSEIFDDQFSVERPDGSNFTLKIRSTKLEDSAMYFCARGDRGQETQYFGPGTRLLVL.

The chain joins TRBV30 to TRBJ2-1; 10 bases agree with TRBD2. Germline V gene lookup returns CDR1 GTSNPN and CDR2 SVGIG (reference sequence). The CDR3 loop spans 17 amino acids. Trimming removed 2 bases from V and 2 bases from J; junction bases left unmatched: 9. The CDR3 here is CAWSSSRTSGTYNEQFF. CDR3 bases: TGTGCCTGGAGTTCCTCTAGGACTAGCGGTACCTACAATGAGCAGTTCTTC.

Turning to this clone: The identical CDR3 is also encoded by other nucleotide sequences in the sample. The CDR3 sequence is CASSPKGAGNEQFF. In DNA, the CDR3 is TGTGCCAGCTCACCGAAGGGGGCTGGCAATGAGCAGTTCTTC. The chain carries TRBV18 and TRBJ2-1; 7 positions agree with TRBD1. J gave up 6 bases and V 3 bases, and 5 bases lay outside the gene matches. CDR1 KGHSH and CDR2 LQKENI come from the germline V gene. This CDR3 comprises 14 residues.